The source of this TCR beta chain is a study of cytomegalovirus exposure and HLA in healthy donors. About the research overall: Early released data comprised about 90 million unique TCRs from HLA-typed donors.

The PCR ran on 60 Vbeta and 13 Jbeta primers. Clones were sequenced by immunoSEQ multiplex PCR, and TCRdb holds only the in-frame ones, with some missing. The data contain about 140,000 clones, nearly 80% of them singletons. Notes on this clone: The antigen remains undetermined. The same CDR3 also results from other DNA sequences found in this sample.

The CDR3 consists of 15 residues. V lost 0 bases and J lost 0, with 8 bases in between. Germline CDR1 and CDR2: SGHRS and YFSETQ. General study points: A later analysis found common viral pathogens apparently linked to several of the most significant clusters. Previous analysis showed most TCR beta V segments were productive about 87% or about 30% of the time. In a later analysis, the majority of CMV-associated beta chains seemingly showed HLA restriction.

The chain links TRBV5-1 to TRBJ2-3; D uncertain. This sequence was found in a woman in her forties in good health and CMV-seronegative. What was sequenced was PBMCs. Written as DNA, the CDR3 is TGCGCCAGCAGCTTGGAAGGAGCTAGCACAGATACGCAGTATTTT. It yields the protein CASSLEGASTDTQYF.